These 19 T cell receptor beta chains came from one sample sequenced in a study of human T cells and chemical hapten exposure. Using its own MiXCR run on the RACE reads, TCRdb lists one record per CDR3 protein. The table has 150,000 to 200,000 distinct CDR3 sequences, around 30% seen once; the top ten hold 2.5% to 3.5%. Time point denoted: pre-sensitization, week 0. Treatment specified: therapeutic diphenylcyclopropenone sensitization with weekly scalp DPC. Sequencing used whole blood, obtained in connection with sensitization to the hapten diphenylcyclopropenone (DPC). These receptors came from a woman aged 25 to 39 with alopecia areata. Some clones in this sample may be carry-over from other donors' samples.

V and J are TRBV7-2 and TRBJ2-7, with D perhaps TRBD1 (6 bases). Germline assignment: CDR1 SGHTA and CDR2 FQGNSA. This CDR3 spans 14 amino acids. V gave up 5 bases and J gave up 4 bases, with 15 bases separating them. As DNA, the CDR3 is TGTGCCAGCAGCCCGATAGGGGGAGATTACGAGCAGTACTTC. It is translated as CASSPIGGDYEQYF.

The V and J genes are TRBV11-2 and TRBJ2-2; no definite D call. The CDR3 has 14 amino acids. Germline-derived CDR1 and CDR2 are SGHAT and FQNNGV. Deletions cut 6 bases from V and 6 bases from J, with 14 bases between. The CDR3 DNA reads TGTGCCAGCAGGGAAGGAAGGGTAGCCGGGGAGCTGTTTTTT. It specifies CASREGRVAGELFF.

This clonotype was recorded once. The CDR3: CASSQLGRGGSYGYTF. CDR3 bases: TGTGCCAGCAGCCAACTCGGCAGGGGCGGGAGCTATGGCTACACCTTC. The chain couples TRBV3-1 to TRBJ1-2; perhaps TRBD1 as D (6 bases). This CDR3 spans 16 amino acids. Per the germline V gene, CDR1 is LGHDT and CDR2 is YNNKEL (reference sequence). Deletions cut 2 bases from V and 4 bases from J, with 17 bases between. Combining the CDR3 with reference TRBV3-1 and TRBJ1-2 gives the whole variable domain DTAVSQTPKYLVTQMGNDKSIKCEQNLGHDTMYWYKQDSKKFLKIMFSYNNKELIINETVPNRFSPKSPDKAHLNLHINSLELGDSAVYFCASSQLGRGGSYGYTFGSGTRLTVV.

This clonotype was seen a few times. V gene TRBV6-5 combines with J gene TRBJ1-4; TRBD1 matches 7 bases. The CDR3 runs to 14 residues. Per germline, CDR1 MNHEY and CDR2 SVGAGI. V lost 5 bases to trimming and J lost 8 bases; unmatched junction nucleotides: 8. CDR3 amino acids: CASSRTGQVEKLFF. For the CDR3, the DNA is TGTGCCAGCAGTCGGACTGGACAGGTCGAAAAACTGTTTTTT.

This chain connects TRBV16 to TRBJ1-5; D remains unclear. This CDR3 is built from 15 residues. V gave up 1 base and J gave up 0 bases, with 7 bases separating them. Per the germline V gene, CDR1 is KGHSY and CDR2 is FQNENV. CDR3 sequence: CASSQYSPSNQPQHF. CDR3 bases: TGTGCCAGCAGCCAATACAGTCCTAGCAATCAGCCCCAGCATTTT.

The V gene is TRBV24-1, the J gene TRBJ2-1; D call uncertain. CDR1 KGHDR and CDR2 SFDVKD come from the germline V gene. V was pared by 0 bases and J by 15 bases, with 20 bases between. The CDR3 length is 15 residues. This CDR3 reads CATSDLKRGSSVMFF. DNA for the CDR3: TGTGCCACCAGTGATTTGAAACGAGGCAGCTCCGTGATGTTCTTC.

The chain is built from TRBV7-2 and TRBJ2-3; 7 bases agree with TRBD2. The CDR3 contains 16 residues. Germline loops: CDR1 SGHTA, CDR2 FQGNSA. The J segment lost 2 bases and the V segment lost 2 bases, leaving 7 bases of the junction unmatched. The CDR3 loop reads CASSLTQAGYTDTQYF. CDR3 DNA: TGTGCCAGCAGCTTAACTCAAGCGGGGTACACAGATACGCAGTATTTT.

This chain joins TRBV15 and TRBJ1-6; D unclear. The CDR3 spans 13 residues. V lost 0 bases to trimming and J lost 10 bases, with 7 bases between them. Germline CDR1 LNHNV, CDR2 YYDKDF (reference sequence). CDR3 in DNA: TGTGCCACCAGCAGAGATCCGGGGTCACCCCTCCACTTT. This translates into CATSRDPGSPLHF.

The chain employs TRBV20-1 and TRBJ1-5; the D is unclear. In germline, CDR1 is DFQATT, CDR2 SNEGSKA (reference sequence). This CDR3 is built from 15 residues. Trimming removed 0 bases from V and 0 bases from J, with 9 bases in between. The CDR3 nucleotides are TGCAGTGCTAGAGAGTTAGAGGATAGCAATCAGCCCCAGCATTTT. Protein product: CSARELEDSNQPQHF.

The V call is TRBV3-1, the J call TRBJ2-1, with 7 bases matching TRBD2. Germline trimming cut 4 bases from V and 5 bases from J; bases unmatched to any gene: 11. Germline assignment: CDR1 LGHDT and CDR2 YNNKEL (reference sequence). The CDR3 extends over 16 amino acids. CDR3 coding DNA: TGTGCCAGCAGCCCCAATCCGGGACTAAAAGACAATGAGCAGTTCTTC. Residues: CASSPNPGLKDNEQFF.

The rearrangement links TRBV29-1 to TRBJ2-5; 7 nucleotides agree with TRBD2. Trimming at V came to 6 bases and at J to 4 bases, leaving 14 bases not matched to a gene. Germline CDR1 is SQVTM and CDR2 is ANQGSEA. This CDR3 spans 15 amino acids. The CDR3 sequence is CSVRGLGGTGETQYF. The CDR3 DNA is TGCAGCGTCCGCGGACTAGGAGGGACTGGAGAGACCCAGTACTTC.

This clonotype has more than one count but fewer than ten. J is TRBJ2-3 and V is TRBV10-1, with 7 nucleotides matching TRBD2. V was pared by 5 bases and J by 4 bases, with 3 bases of the junction left unmatched. The CDR3 is made up of 13 amino acids. Germline assignment: CDR1 WNHNN and CDR2 SYGVQD (reference sequence). This CDR3 reads CASSPSGADTQYF. The CDR3 DNA reads TGCGCCAGCAGTCCCAGCGGGGCAGATACGCAGTATTTT.

This chain uses TRBV9 with TRBJ2-3; D unclear. The CDR3 is 13 amino acids. The germline gives CDR1 SGDLS, CDR2 YYNGEE. Between the trimmed V and J ends, which lost 0 bases and 4 bases, there was a span of 6 bases. Here the CDR3 reads CASSVGRPDTQYF. The CDR3 region has the DNA TGTGCCAGCAGCGTAGGGCGGCCAGATACGCAGTATTTT.

The V and J genes are TRBV29-1 and TRBJ2-2; D ambiguous. V was clipped by 5 bases and J by 7 bases, with 8 bases between them. This CDR3 has 11 amino acids. Germline values: CDR1 SQVTM, CDR2 ANQGSEA. CDR3 region: CSVIGNGELFF. CDR3 sequence (DNA): TGCAGCGTTATAGGAAACGGGGAGCTGTTTTTT.

This rearrangement joins TRBV15 to TRBJ1-5, with a weak D call TRBD1 (5 bases). The CDR3 has 15 residues. Germline CDR1 and CDR2: LNHNV and YYDKDF (reference sequence). V was clipped by 2 bases and J by 6 bases, with 14 bases between them. DNA of the CDR3: TGTGCCACCAGCAGATCCATCGACAGTGCTCAGCCCCAGCATTTT. Protein: CATSRSIDSAQPQHF.

The gene calls are TRBV6-2 or TRBV6-3 and TRBJ2-7; no definite D call. Between the trimmed V and J ends, which lost 2 bases and 6 bases, there was a span of 14 bases. Germline loops: CDR1 MNHEY, CDR2 SVGEGT. The CDR3 spans 14 residues. CDR3 sequence: CASSYDRILSEQYF. The CDR3 coding sequence is TGTGCCAGCAGTTACGATAGAATCCTCTCCGAGCAGTACTTC.

This clonotype was seen only a few times. The chain links TRBV7-9 to TRBJ2-2, with a possible D match to TRBD2 (5 bases). The CDR3 loop spans 12 amino acids. CDR1 is SEHNR, CDR2 FQNEAQ, per germline (reference sequence). V lost 11 bases to trimming and J lost 6 bases, with 13 bases between them. The chain's CDR3 is CAPGRGPGELFF. CDR3 coding DNA: TGTGCCCCTGGGCGCGGGCCCGGGGAGCTGTTTTTT.

V and J are TRBV29-1 and TRBJ2-1; 9 positions agree with TRBD1. In germline, CDR1 is SQVTM, CDR2 ANQGSEA. The CDR3 length is 15 residues. The J segment lost 6 bases and the V segment lost 7 bases, leaving 13 bases of the junction unmatched. As DNA, the CDR3 is TGCAGCGCCAAGTCCGGGACAGGGCTTGGCAATGAGCAGTTCTTC. Its protein is CSAKSGTGLGNEQFF.

The V gene is TRBV7-2, the J gene TRBJ1-6; TRBD1 might be the D (5 bases). Trimming cost V 1 base and J 7 bases, with 8 bases left between them. Germline-derived CDR1 and CDR2 are SGHTA and FQGNSA. The CDR3 contains 14 residues. Written as DNA, the CDR3 is TGTGCCAGCAGCTTAGGGACAATGAATTCACCCCTCCACTTT. It encodes CASSLGTMNSPLHF.